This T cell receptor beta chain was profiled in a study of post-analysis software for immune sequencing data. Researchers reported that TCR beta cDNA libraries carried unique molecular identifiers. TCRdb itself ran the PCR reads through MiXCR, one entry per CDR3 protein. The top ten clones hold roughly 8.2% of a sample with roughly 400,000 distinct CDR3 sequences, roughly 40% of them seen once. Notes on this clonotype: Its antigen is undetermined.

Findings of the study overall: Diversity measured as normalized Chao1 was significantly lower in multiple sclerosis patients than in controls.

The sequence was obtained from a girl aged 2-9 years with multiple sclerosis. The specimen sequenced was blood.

Here the CDR3 reads CASSKTDHGRNNQPQHF. The CDR3 DNA reads as TGTGCCAGCAGTAAGACCGACCACGGACGGAACAATCAGCCCCAGCATTTT. The chain employs TRBV6-2 or TRBV6-3 and TRBJ1-5; D is unclear. Germline V gene lookup returns CDR1 MNHEY and CDR2 SVGEGT. V was pared by 5 bases and J by 3 bases, with 20 bases between. This CDR3 has 17 amino acids.